Listed below are T cell receptor beta chains from one sample, sequenced in a study of blood T cell repertoires in COVID-19. Method: immunoSEQ multiplex PCR; TCRdb's copy keeps in-frame clones and lacks some. The repertoire holds tens of thousands of clones, with 65% to 90% as singletons. Sequencing input: peripheral blood. These receptors all come from a woman aged 55-75 years with acute or convalescent COVID-19. Both conserved end residues are part of each CDR3. Each record gives: clone size, J gene, D gene, V gene, CDR3 protein, CDR3 DNA. D genes are given only for firm matches. Rows may omit the clone size; those that give it use once, few, many or a size class.

-	TRBJ1-1	-	TRBV7-9	CASSLTGLTEAFF	TGTGCCAGCAGCTTGACAGGTCTCACTGAAGCTTTCTTT
-	TRBJ2-1	TRBD1	TRBV5-1	CASSSDRGHYNEQFF	TGCGCCAGCAGCTCAGACAGGGGGCACTACAATGAGCAGTTCTTC
-	TRBJ1-1	TRBD1	TRBV7-3	CARDRDTEAFF	TGTGCCAGAGACAGGGACACTGAAGCTTTCTTT
-	TRBJ2-3	TRBD1	TRBV18	CASKGTGGTDTQYF	TGTGCCAGCAAGGGGACAGGGGGTACAGATACGCAGTATTTT
-	TRBJ1-4	-	TRBV19	CASSVGVTATNEKLFF	TGTGCCAGTAGTGTCGGAGTTACTGCAACTAATGAAAAACTGTTTTTT
-	TRBJ1-2	-	TRBV18	CASSLSYRDGYTF	TGTGCCAGCTCACTGTCCTACAGGGATGGCTACACCTTC
few	TRBJ1-5	TRBD1	TRBV6-1	CASSEHPPGQGTDQPQHF	TGTGCCAGCAGTGAACACCCTCCCGGACAGGGGACAGACCAGCCCCAGCATTTT
-	TRBJ1-3	-	TRBV19	CASRPDWAAGGNTIYF	TGTGCCAGTAGGCCCGATTGGGCTGCTGGGGGAAACACCATATATTTT
once	TRBJ2-5	-	TRBV6-5	CASTTLGPQETQYF	TGTGCCAGCACGACACTGGGGCCCCAAGAGACCCAGTACTTC
-	TRBJ1-1	TRBD1	TRBV28	CASRVQGAPRKKAFF	TGTGCCAGCAGAGTTCAGGGGGCGCCGAGGAAAAAAGCTTTCTTT
once	TRBJ1-1	-	TRBV28	CASLLLGGARTEAFF	TGTGCCAGCCTCCTTTTAGGAGGGGCGAGAACTGAAGCTTTCTTT
-	TRBJ1-5	TRBD1	TRBV28	CASSLGTGVNQPQHF	TGTGCCAGCAGTTTAGGGACAGGGGTTAATCAGCCCCAGCATTTT
-	TRBJ1-2	-	TRBV19	CASSGPKWSTGYTF	TGTGCCAGTAGTGGCCCAAAGTGGTCAACTGGCTACACCTTC
-	TRBJ2-2	TRBD2	TRBV14	CASSLGGYTGELFF	TGTGCCAGCAGCCTCGGGGGGTACACCGGGGAGCTGTTTTTT
-	TRBJ1-5	-	TRBV12-3/TRBV12-4	CASSVTVNQPQHF	TGTGCCAGCAGTGTGACAGTCAATCAGCCCCAGCATTTT
-	TRBJ2-3	TRBD2	TRBV7-3	CASSRGGGDTQYF	TGTGCCAGCAGCCGCGGGGGTGGAGATACGCAGTATTTT
-	TRBJ1-2	-	TRBV9	CASSPVGRGAQSGYTF	TGTGCCAGCAGCCCGGTGGGGAGGGGGGCGCAATCTGGCTACACCTTC
-	TRBJ2-1	TRBD2	TRBV6-1	CASSDLAGGPNEQFF	TGTGCCAGCAGTGATCTAGCGGGGGGGCCGAATGAGCAGTTCTTC
-	TRBJ1-2	-	TRBV9	CASSVGLSRNYGYTF	TGTGCCAGCAGCGTCGGACTTAGTCGAAACTATGGCTACACCTTC
-	TRBJ1-5	-	TRBV7-9	CASSAVKARLRQPQHF	TGTGCCAGCAGCGCCGTCAAGGCGCGACTTCGACAGCCCCAGCATTTT
once	TRBJ1-1	TRBD1	TRBV30	CAWSVIGQGRNEAFF	TGTGCCTGGAGTGTCATAGGACAGGGGAGGAATGAAGCTTTCTTT
-	TRBJ2-3	TRBD2	TRBV3-1/TRBV3-2	CASSQTAGATDTQYF	TGTGCCAGCAGCCAAACAGCGGGGGCCACAGATACGCAGTATTTT
-	TRBJ1-2	TRBD1	TRBV5-1	CASSLGLGTGAAYGYTF	TGCGCCAGCAGCTTGGGGCTCGGGACAGGGGCTGCCTATGGCTACACCTTC
-	TRBJ2-7	TRBD2	TRBV5-3	CARSTHRGGVHEQYF	TGTGCCAGAAGCACCCACCGGGGGGGGGTCCACGAGCAGTACTTC
-	TRBJ1-6	TRBD1	TRBV30	CAWSRRTGNNSPLHF	TGTGCCTGGAGTAGAAGGACAGGGAATAATTCACCCCTCCACTTT
-	TRBJ2-5	TRBD1	TRBV30	CAWSPPIKYRGQETQYF	TGTGCCTGGAGTCCCCCCATAAAGTACAGGGGGCAAGAGACCCAGTACTTC
-	TRBJ1-6	-	TRBV12-5	CASGLGLRENSPLHF	TGTGCTAGTGGTTTGGGACTCAGAGAAAATTCACCCCTCCACTTT
-	TRBJ2-1	-	TRBV14	CASSDFVGGSSYNEQFF	TGTGCCAGCAGCGATTTTGTTGGAGGTAGCTCCTACAATGAGCAGTTCTTC
once	TRBJ2-7	TRBD1	TRBV5-1	CASSLEGGGYEQYF	TGCGCCAGCAGCTTGGAAGGGGGCGGGTACGAGCAGTACTTC
once	TRBJ2-7	-	TRBV11-2	CASSGGGRVLSGYEQYF	TGTGCCAGCAGCGGAGGGGGCAGGGTTCTATCGGGCTACGAGCAGTACTTC
-	TRBJ2-5	TRBD2	TRBV10-2	CASSGVERGALQETQYF	TGCGCCAGCAGCGGGGTGGAGCGGGGGGCCCTCCAAGAGACCCAGTACTTC
few	TRBJ1-2	TRBD1	TRBV5-1	CASSVTGDSNYGYTF	TGCGCCAGCAGCGTGACAGGGGACTCTAACTATGGCTACACCTTC
-	TRBJ1-3	TRBD1	TRBV30	CAWSTQGAAGNTIYF	TGTGCCTGGAGTACACAGGGGGCGGCTGGAAACACCATATATTTT
-	TRBJ1-2	-	TRBV30	CAWSVSQNYGYTF	TGTGCCTGGAGTGTGTCACAGAACTATGGCTACACCTTC
once	TRBJ1-2	-	TRBV7-7	CASSLILRGRGPRVDYGYTF	TGTGCTAGCAGCTTAATTCTTCGAGGGAGGGGACCCAGGGTAGACTATGGCTACACCTTC
-	TRBJ1-5	-	TRBV10-3	CAISESINYSNQPQHF	TGTGCCATCAGTGAGTCTATAAACTATAGCAATCAGCCCCAGCATTTT
few	TRBJ2-5	TRBD2	TRBV6-5	CASWSGRARETQYF	TGTGCCAGCTGGAGCGGGAGGGCCAGAGAGACCCAGTACTTC
few	TRBJ2-1	-	TRBV19	CASSPGVEQFF	TGTGCCAGTAGCCCGGGAGTTGAGCAGTTCTTC
-	TRBJ2-1	TRBD2	TRBV7-2	CASSLGLAGFANEQFF	TGTGCCAGCAGCTTAGGACTAGCGGGTTTTGCGAATGAGCAGTTCTTC
-	TRBJ1-2	-	TRBV12-5	CASGFARDYGYTF	TGTGCTAGTGGTTTCGCCAGGGACTATGGCTACACCTTC
-	TRBJ2-7	TRBD1	TRBV10-3	CAISPIRQGDEQYF	TGTGCCATCAGCCCGATTAGACAGGGGGACGAGCAGTACTTC
-	TRBJ2-1	-	TRBV5-1	CASSLAEVVGASYNEQFF	TGCGCCAGCAGCTTGGCCGAGGTGGTTGGGGCTTCATACAATGAGCAGTTCTTC
-	TRBJ1-2	-	TRBV3-1/TRBV3-2	CASSKWTENYGYTF	TGTGCCAGCAGCAAATGGACAGAAAACTATGGCTACACCTTC
-	TRBJ1-2	TRBD1	TRBV28	CASSSQGQGWYGYTF	TGTGCCAGCAGTTCACAAGGACAGGGATGGTATGGCTACACCTTC
-	TRBJ1-1	-	TRBV29-1	CSVRQAAEAFF	TGCAGCGTTCGACAGGCCGCTGAAGCTTTCTTT
-	TRBJ1-2	-	TRBV28	CASSSGSYYGYTF	TGTGCCAGCAGCTCAGGATCTTACTATGGCTACACCTTC
once	TRBJ1-5	TRBD1	TRBV5-6	CASSSTGGNSNQPQHF	TGTGCCAGCAGCTCAACAGGGGGAAATAGCAATCAGCCCCAGCATTTT
-	TRBJ2-7	TRBD2	TRBV24-1	CATSALSSGGRYEQYF	TGTGCCACCAGTGCCTTATCTAGCGGGGGCCGCTACGAGCAGTACTTC
-	TRBJ2-3	TRBD2	TRBV24-1	CATSDPWDRGGRTDTQYF	TGTGCCACCAGTGACCCCTGGGATCGGGGGGGCCGGACAGATACGCAGTATTTT
-	TRBJ2-7	TRBD1	TRBV6-5	CAPGGRGTYEQYF	TGTGCCCCAGGGGGTAGGGGAACCTACGAGCAGTACTTC
-	TRBJ1-6	-	TRBV6-5	CASILDRPYNSPLHF	TGTGCCAGCATTCTTGACAGGCCGTATAATTCACCCCTCCACTTT
-	TRBJ2-7	-	TRBV14	CASSRQLGEQYF	TGTGCCAGCAGCCGACAGCTCGGAGAGCAGTACTTC
-	TRBJ2-1	TRBD1	TRBV5-1	CASSGRVGQGIGTYNEQFF	TGCGCCAGCAGCGGCCGCGTGGGACAGGGAATAGGCACCTACAATGAGCAGTTCTTC
-	TRBJ1-2	-	TRBV29-1	CSVVSGDGYTF	TGCAGCGTTGTATCAGGGGATGGCTACACCTTC
once	TRBJ2-7	-	TRBV29-1	CSVDAGPAYEQYF	TGCAGCGTTGACGCGGGGCCAGCCTACGAGCAGTACTTC
once	TRBJ1-4	-	TRBV6-1	CASSDFREKLFF	TGTGCCAGCAGTGATTTTCGGGAAAAACTGTTTTTT
-	TRBJ1-4	-	TRBV3-1/TRBV3-2	CASSRPTGSNEKLFF	TGTGCCAGCAGCCGCCCAACAGGCTCTAATGAAAAACTGTTTTTT
few	TRBJ2-3	TRBD2	TRBV24-1	CATSEAGARDTQYF	TGTGCCACCAGTGAGGCGGGAGCAAGAGATACGCAGTATTTT
-	TRBJ2-7	TRBD2	TRBV4-1	CASSTSGSGTYEQYF	TGCGCCAGCAGCACTAGCGGGAGCGGTACCTACGAGCAGTACTTC